The 21 T cell receptor beta chains below all came from one sample that was sequenced in a study of blood T cell repertoires in COVID-19. The data were produced by immunoSEQ multiplex PCR, yet TCRdb's version contains in-frame clones alone and is incomplete. Of about 300,000 clones listed, roughly 89% are singletons. The sequenced material came from PBMCs or T cells enriched from blood (not recorded which). The receptors stem from a woman aged 45-60 years who had been exposed to COVID-19.

CDR3 amino acids: CASRIGGWDTDTQYF. The DNA for the CDR3 is TGTGCCAGCAGGATAGGGGGCTGGGACACAGATACGCAGTATTTT. This sequence joins TRBV27 and TRBJ2-3, with TRBD1 identical over 7 bases. The CDR3 covers 15 residues. Germline V gene data show CDR1 as MNHEY and CDR2 as SMNVEV (reference sequence). J gave up 2 bases and V 6 bases, and 8 bases lay outside the gene matches.

The chain uses TRBV28 and TRBJ1-2; 10 bases are shared with TRBD1. V lost 4 bases, J lost 5 bases, and 7 bases stayed unmatched. The CDR3 is 15 residues long. Germline CDR1 is MDHEN and CDR2 is SYDVKM. The CDR3 bases are TGTGCCAGCAGTTCGATACTGGGACAGGGGTATGGCTACACCTTC. As protein: CASSSILGQGYGYTF.

The chain joins TRBV10-3 to TRBJ2-7, with 8 bases lining up with TRBD1. Losses at the gene ends were 9 bases for V and 3 bases for J; bases not matched to a gene: 7. This CDR3 region has 13 residues. CDR1 and CDR2 from the germline V gene are ENHRY and SYGVKD. CDR3 in amino acids: CAIELGQGYEQYF. The CDR3 nucleotides are TGTGCCATTGAACTAGGACAGGGCTACGAGCAGTACTTC.

The J gene is TRBJ1-6, the V gene TRBV27; no firm D call. Germline CDR1 is MNHEY and CDR2 is SMNVEV (reference sequence). CDR3 size: 15 residues. V was pared by 0 bases and J by 9 bases, with 12 bases between. In DNA, the CDR3 is TGTGCCAGCAGTTTATCTAATGGAAGAGGTTCACCCCTCCACTTT. This codes for CASSLSNGRGSPLHF.

V and J are TRBV28 and TRBJ2-7; 7 nucleotides agree with TRBD1. The CDR3 is made up of 17 amino acids. CDR1 MDHEN and CDR2 SYDVKM come from the germline V gene. J was trimmed by 0 bases and V by 5 bases; bases with no gene match: 13. CDR3 nucleotides: TGTGCCAGCAGTGCTGACAGGGCCAGGAGGTCCTCCTACGAGCAGTACTTC. Translating gives CASSADRARRSSYEQYF.

This sequence joins TRBV7-9 and TRBJ1-1; D gene ambiguous. The CDR3 is 16 residues long. From germline, CDR1 is SEHNR and CDR2 FQNEAQ (reference sequence). With 3 bases removed from V and 5 bases from J, the gap between germline ends came to 19 bases. The CDR3 sequence: CASSFIVAGILTEAFF. CDR3 DNA: TGTGCCAGCAGCTTTATTGTCGCAGGCATTCTGACTGAAGCTTTCTTT.

The gene calls are TRBV29-1 and TRBJ1-2, with a tentative D call TRBD1 (5 bases). CDR3 length: 15 residues. V lost 1 base, J lost 4 bases, and 16 bases lay in between. Germline values: CDR1 SQVTM, CDR2 ANQGSEA. The CDR3 nucleotides are TGCAGCGTTGAAGGGTCCGCGACAGAAGCCTATGGCTACACCTTC. Protein: CSVEGSATEAYGYTF.

V usage is TRBV9 and J usage is TRBJ2-3; 7 bases are shared with TRBD1. Germline CDR1 SGDLS, CDR2 YYNGEE. Germline trimming cut 0 bases from V and 0 bases from J; bases unmatched to any gene: 4. The CDR3 is 16 amino acids. The CDR3 region is CASSVGPGQSTDTQYF. CDR3 sequence (DNA): TGTGCCAGCAGCGTAGGTCCGGGACAGAGCACAGATACGCAGTATTTT.

The chain links TRBV7-2 to TRBJ2-5, with TRBD1 matching 9 bases. Unmatched junction bases numbered 6, after V lost 1 base and J lost 3 bases. The CDR3 loop spans 16 amino acids. Germline V gene lookup returns CDR1 SGHTA and CDR2 FQGNSA. In DNA form, the CDR3 reads TGTGCCAGCAGCTTAGTGGGGACAGGGTGGAAAGAGACCCAGTACTTC. Residues: CASSLVGTGWKETQYF.

J is TRBJ2-7 and V is TRBV12-3 or TRBV12-4; 8 bases are a match to TRBD1. J lost 2 bases, V lost 6 bases, and 3 bases had no gene match. The CDR3 sequence is 13 residues long. In DNA form, the CDR3 reads TGTGCCAGCAGACTGACAGGGGCCTACGAGCAGTACTTC. Translating gives CASRLTGAYEQYF.

The V call is TRBV3-1 (or the pseudogene TRBV3-2), the J call TRBJ2-5; 7 nucleotides agree with TRBD2. CDR1 is LGHDT, CDR2 YNNKEL, per germline (reference sequence). The CDR3 loop spans 15 amino acids. V lost 0 bases, J lost 5 bases, and 6 bases stayed unmatched. The CDR3 coding sequence is TGTGCCAGCAGCCAAGATGGGGGAGGGGTTGAGACCCAGTACTTC. Its translation is CASSQDGGGVETQYF.

The rearrangement uses TRBV2 and TRBJ1-2, with no clear D. CDR3 length: 12 amino acids. V was shortened by 7 bases and J by 6 bases, with 12 bases between the two germline ends. CDR1 is SNHLY, CDR2 FYNNEI, per germline. CDR3 in DNA: TGTGCCAGCAACGAAGACCGGGATGGCTACACCTTC. Amino acids: CASNEDRDGYTF.

The chain links TRBV15 to TRBJ2-1; 16 bases align to TRBD2. Germline CDR1 LNHNV, CDR2 YYDKDF (reference sequence). The CDR3 contains 19 residues. Losses at the gene ends were 1 base for V and 8 bases for J; bases not matched to a gene: 11. The CDR3 coding sequence is TGTGCCACCAGCAGAGGGAGCGGGACTAGCGGGGGGGCATATGATGAGCAGTTCTTC. Protein sequence: CATSRGSGTSGGAYDEQFF.

In DNA form, the CDR3 reads TGTGCCAGCAGCTTAGTGGGGGGCAATGAGCAGTTCTTC. Its translation: CASSLVGGNEQFF. The rearrangement links TRBV11-3 to TRBJ2-1; the D gene is possibly TRBD2 (6 bases). V was clipped by 1 base and J by 6 bases, with 7 bases between them. This CDR3 has 13 residues. Germline CDR1 SGHNT, CDR2 YENEEA. Full variable domain (missing parts from reference TRBV11-3 and TRBJ2-1): EAGVVQSPRYKIIEKKQPVAFWCNPISGHNTLYWYLQNLGQGPELLIRYENEEAVDDSQLPKDRFSAERLKGVDSTLKIQPAELGDSAVYLCASSLVGGNEQFFGPGTRLTVL.

This clone was detected only once. CDR3 in DNA: TGTGCCAGCATCGGGGGTCGACGCACCGGGGAGCTGTTTTTT. This encodes CASIGGRRTGELFF. This rearrangement joins TRBV6-5 to TRBJ2-2, with D tentatively TRBD2 (6 bases). The V and J ends lost 7 bases and 4 bases respectively, with 13 bases between them. Germline V gene data show CDR1 as MNHEY and CDR2 as SVGAGI. The CDR3 runs to 14 residues.

The chain has TRBV4-2 and TRBJ1-4; a possible D gene is TRBD1 (6 bases). This CDR3 has 16 residues. V was pared by 0 bases and J by 1 base, with 9 bases between. The germline CDR1 and CDR2 sequences are LGHNA and YNFKEQ. CDR3 sequence (DNA): TGTGCCAGCAGCCAAGATGCCAGGGGAACTAATGAAAAACTGTTTTTT. It specifies CASSQDARGTNEKLFF.

The rearrangement uses TRBV29-1 and TRBJ1-3; TRBD1 matches at 10 bases. Germline V gene data show CDR1 as SQVTM and CDR2 as ANQGSEA. Trimming at V came to 4 bases and at J to 1 base, leaving 10 bases not matched to a gene. The CDR3 extends over 17 amino acids. CDR3 sequence reads: CSVVPSDRGKSGNTIYF. In DNA, the CDR3 is TGCAGCGTTGTGCCATCGGACAGGGGGAAGTCTGGAAACACCATATATTTT.

V is TRBV7-6 and J is TRBJ2-5; TRBD1 matches 9 bases. Germline V gene lookup returns CDR1 SGHVS and CDR2 FNYEAQ. After removal of 3 bases from V and 5 bases from J, the junction contained 7 bases not matched to a gene. CDR3 size: 15 residues. The CDR3 protein is CASSFFQTGGETQYF. The CDR3 DNA reads as TGTGCCAGCAGCTTCTTCCAGACAGGGGGGGAGACCCAGTACTTC.

V usage is TRBV4-1 and J usage is TRBJ2-7; D is possibly TRBD1 (6 bases). CDR3 length equals 15 residues. In germline, CDR1 is MGHRA, CDR2 YSYEKL. V gave up 3 bases and J gave up 5 bases, with 17 bases separating them. The DNA of the CDR3 is TGCGCCAGCAGCCAGCCAAAAGTACAGGGCCACGAGCAGTACTTC. Translating it yields CASSQPKVQGHEQYF.

The V and J genes are TRBV12-5 and TRBJ1-2; 8 bases map to TRBD1. Trimming at V came to 0 bases and at J to 8 bases, leaving 2 bases not matched to a gene. Germline V gene data show CDR1 as LGHNT and CDR2 as FRNRAP. This CDR3 contains 13 residues. CDR3 nucleotides: TGTGCTAGTGGTTTGGTTCCAGGGGGCGGCTACACCTTC. Residues: CASGLVPGGGYTF.

The chain employs TRBV28 and TRBJ2-6, with 11 positions matching TRBD1. Germline loops: CDR1 MDHEN, CDR2 SYDVKM. The CDR3 consists of 18 residues. With 6 bases clipped from V and 4 bases from J, the junction kept 11 bases outside the gene matches. The CDR3 nucleotides read TGTGCCAGCAGCGAACACGGACAGGGGGCGGTGGGGGCCAACGTCCTGACTTTC. Protein product: CASSEHGQGAVGANVLTF.